The 27 T cell receptor beta chains given below trace back to one sample, sequenced in a study of shared clonotypes between healthy human individuals. The assay was immunoSEQ multiplex PCR, and TCRdb's table has in-frame clones only and misses some. Seen here are fewer than 2.5 million clones, 80% to 95% observed once, and the top ten hold about 0.38%. The source material was naive CD4+ T cells from PBMCs. Stated subset: CD45RA+ positively selected. The receptor set was obtained from a man younger than 35 in good health. Some clones in this sample may be carry-over from other donors' samples.

The sample holds one count of this clone. This chain links TRBV11-1 with TRBJ2-7; D is ambiguous. V lost 1 base and J 2 bases, leaving 12 bases between the germline ends. From germline, CDR1 is SGHAT and CDR2 FQDESV (reference sequence). The CDR3 totals 15 residues. The CDR3 DNA sequence: TGTGCCAGCAGCTTAGTCTCTTTCGGAGCCTACGAGCAGTACTTC. Protein product: CASSLVSFGAYEQYF.

V and J are TRBV28 and TRBJ1-3; D is unclear. The CDR3 has 13 residues. V dropped 9 bases and J dropped 3 bases, with 12 bases sitting between them. Germline-derived CDR1 and CDR2 are MDHEN and SYDVKM. The chain's CDR3 is CASNSRDGNTIYF. The CDR3 nucleotides are TGTGCCAGTAACAGCCGAGATGGAAACACCATATATTTT. Complete variable domain (other parts from reference TRBV28 and TRBJ1-3): DVKVTQSSRYLVKRTGEKVFLECVQDMDHENMFWYRQDPGLGLRLIYFSYDVKMKEKGDIPEGYSVSREKKERFSLILESASTNQTSMYLCASNSRDGNTIYFGEGSWLTVV.

The rearrangement links TRBV4-1 to TRBJ2-7; TRBD2 matches at 10 bases. The CDR3 runs to 17 residues. V shed 2 bases, J shed 3 bases, and the junction held 10 bases outside the gene matches. CDR1 and CDR2 (germline): MGHRA, YSYEKL. The CDR3 protein is CASSQSITSGANYEQYF. The CDR3 DNA is TGCGCCAGCAGCCAATCGATAACTAGCGGGGCAAACTACGAGCAGTACTTC.

This sequence joins TRBV28 and TRBJ1-1; possibly TRBD1 for D (5 bases). This CDR3 contains 15 residues. V was pared by 7 bases and J by 4 bases, with 19 bases between. The germline V gene encodes CDR1 MDHEN and CDR2 SYDVKM. DNA of the CDR3: TGTGCCAGCAACCCCACCGGGGGGGTGAGCACTGAAGCTTTCTTT. Its protein product is CASNPTGGVSTEAFF.

The chain employs TRBV19 and TRBJ1-2, with no clear D. V lost 5 bases and J lost 4, with 17 bases in between. CDR3 length: 15 residues. CDR1 LNHDA and CDR2 SQIVND come from the germline V gene (reference sequence). CDR3 DNA: TGTGCCAGTAGTGGAGGGTGGAAGGCCCTCTATGGCTACACCTTC. This gives the protein CASSGGWKALYGYTF.

CDR3 DNA sequence: TGCGCCAGCAGCTTGGGTAGGGGCTCCGAGCAGTACTTC. This codes for CASSLGRGSEQYF. V is TRBV5-1 and J is TRBJ2-7; TRBD1 might be the D (5 bases). Germline lookup yields CDR1 SGHRS and CDR2 YFSETQ. V lost 0 bases, J lost 6 bases, and 10 bases lay in between. CDR3 size: 13 residues.

The CDR3 protein is CASSLAGQGTNTGELFF. For the CDR3, the DNA is TGCGCCAGCAGCTTGGCCGGACAGGGCACGAACACCGGGGAGCTGTTTTTT. The chain has TRBV5-1 and TRBJ2-2; TRBD1 matches 8 bases. V gave up 0 bases and J gave up 0 bases; unmatched junction bases: 4. This CDR3 region has 17 residues. Per germline, CDR1 SGHRS and CDR2 YFSETQ.

The DNA for the CDR3 is TGTGCCAGCAACCCTCTCGGACCTCCTGAAGCTTTCTTT. Translating gives CASNPLGPPEAFF. The rearrangement links TRBV2 to TRBJ1-1; unclear D gene. The V gene lost 7 bases and the J gene lost 6 bases, with 15 bases spanning the gap. CDR3 length: 13 amino acids. Germline loops: CDR1 SNHLY, CDR2 FYNNEI.

The J gene is TRBJ1-2, the V gene TRBV11-2, with D unresolved. CDR1 is SGHAT, CDR2 FQNNGV, per germline. CDR3 length: 17 amino acids. Trimming left V 5 bases short and J 2 bases short, with 21 bases between. CDR3 sequence reads: CASSPSRGPTRNYGYTF. The CDR3 DNA sequence: TGTGCCAGCAGCCCATCCCGCGGACCAACCCGGAACTATGGCTACACCTTC.

As DNA, the CDR3 is TGTGCCAGCAGTTCCTCGACTAGATATACGCAGTATTTT. It is translated as CASSSSTRYTQYF. The chain employs TRBV28 and TRBJ2-3, with a tentative D call TRBD2 (6 bases). This CDR3 is 13 amino acids long. V dropped 4 bases and J dropped 7 bases, with 12 bases sitting between them. Looked up from germline, CDR1 is MDHEN and CDR2 is SYDVKM.

The chain couples TRBV9 to TRBJ2-3; 10 nucleotides line up with TRBD2. The junction had 8 bases not matched to a gene; V was cut back by 4 bases and J by 0 bases. Germline CDR1 reads SGDLS; CDR2 reads YYNGEE. The CDR3 consists of 17 residues. The DNA of the CDR3 is TGTGCCAGCAGCCGGCTAGCGGGAGTGAGAAGCACAGATACGCAGTATTTT. Its protein is CASSRLAGVRSTDTQYF. Combining the CDR3 with reference TRBV9 and TRBJ2-3 gives the whole variable domain DSGVTQTPKHLITATGQRVTLRCSPRSGDLSVYWYQQSLDQGLQFLIQYYNGEERAKGNILERFSAQQFPDLHSELNLSSLELGDSALYFCASSRLAGVRSTDTQYFGPGTRLTVL.

A word on this clone: This same CDR3 is encoded by further DNA sequences in the sample. V gene TRBV28 combines with J gene TRBJ2-7, with D hard to call. This CDR3 is 12 amino acids long. Trimming pared 7 bases from V and 2 bases from J, leaving 9 bases between. Germline-derived CDR1 and CDR2 are MDHEN and SYDVKM. The chain's CDR3 is CASNNPPYEQYF. The CDR3 region has the DNA TGTGCCAGCAACAATCCACCCTACGAGCAGTACTTC. The full variable domain, rest sourced from reference TRBV28 and TRBJ2-7, is DVKVTQSSRYLVKRTGEKVFLECVQDMDHENMFWYRQDPGLGLRLIYFSYDVKMKEKGDIPEGYSVSREKKERFSLILESASTNQTSMYLCASNNPPYEQYFGPGTRLTVT.

A word on this clone: The sample has other DNA sequences that encode this CDR3 too. The chain is built from TRBV7-9 and TRBJ2-7; no definite D call. Between the trimmed V and J ends, which lost 1 base and 2 bases, there was a span of 6 bases. Germline V gene lookup returns CDR1 SEHNR and CDR2 FQNEAQ (reference sequence). The CDR3 contains 13 residues. Here the CDR3 DNA reads TGTGCCAGCAGCTTAGACAGAACCTACGAGCAGTACTTC. It specifies CASSLDRTYEQYF.

The chain recombines TRBV7-2 with TRBJ1-2, with D possibly being TRBD1 (5 bases). This CDR3 is built from 13 residues. Trimming stripped 5 bases from V and 5 bases from J, with 12 bases between. CDR1 and CDR2 from the germline V gene are SGHTA and FQGNSA. CDR3 sequence (DNA): TGTGCCAGCAGCACCGGGACGGGATATGGCTACACCTTC. The encoded protein is CASSTGTGYGYTF.

V usage is TRBV7-3 and J usage is TRBJ2-2; 11 positions match TRBD2. The V and J ends lost 2 bases and 6 bases, in that order; junction bases with no gene match: 8. CDR1 and CDR2 (germline): SGHTA, FQGTGA. The CDR3 sequence is 17 residues long. CDR3 nucleotide sequence: TGTGCCAGCAGCTTAGGTTGGGGACTAGCGGAATCCGGGGAGCTGTTTTTT. It yields the protein CASSLGWGLAESGELFF. The full variable domain, with the rest looked up from reference TRBV7-3 and TRBJ2-2, is GAGVSQTPSNKVTEKGKYVELRCDPISGHTALYWYRQSLGQGPEFLIYFQGTGAADDSGLPNDRFFAVRPEGSVSTLKIQRTERGDSAVYLCASSLGWGLAESGELFFGEGSRLTVL.

V usage is TRBV7-8 and J usage is TRBJ2-1; perhaps TRBD2 as D (5 bases). V was pared by 1 base and J by 13 bases, with 11 bases between. The CDR3 length is 12 residues. Germline V lookup: CDR1 SGHVS, CDR2 FQNEAQ. In DNA form, the CDR3 reads TGTGCCAGCAGCTTAGGAGCTAGCCGACAGTTCTTC. Amino acid sequence: CASSLGASRQFF.

The J gene is TRBJ2-2, the V gene TRBV7-9, with D unclear. CDR3 length equals 14 residues. Looked up from germline, CDR1 is SEHNR and CDR2 is FQNEAQ (reference sequence). Between the trimmed V and J ends, which lost 5 bases and 8 bases, there was a span of 15 bases. The CDR3 coding sequence is TGTGCCAGCAGCCCTCAAGGCCCGAGGGGGGAGCTGTTTTTT. Translating it yields CASSPQGPRGELFF. Complete variable domain (other parts from reference TRBV7-9 and TRBJ2-2): DTGVSQNPRHKITKRGQNVTFRCDPISEHNRLYWYRQTLGQGPEFLTYFQNEAQLEKSRLLSDRFSAERPKGSFSTLEIQRTEQGDSAMYLCASSPQGPRGELFFGEGSRLTVL.

In the case of this clone: Other DNA sequences of this sample code for an identical CDR3. The chain uses TRBV5-5 and TRBJ2-3; perhaps TRBD1 as D (5 bases). V lost 4 bases, J lost 6 bases, and 15 bases lay in between. The germline gives CDR1 SGHKS, CDR2 YYEKEE (reference sequence). The CDR3 has 14 residues. The CDR3, as DNA: TGTGCCAGCAGCCTGGGTGGGTCAGGGGATACGCAGTATTTT. Translated: CASSLGGSGDTQYF. The full variable domain, with the rest looked up from reference TRBV5-5 and TRBJ2-3, is DAGVTQSPTHLIKTRGQQVTLRCSPISGHKSVSWYQQVLGQGPQFIFQYYEKEERGRGNFPDRFSARQFPNYSSELNVNALLLGDSALYLCASSLGGSGDTQYFGPGTRLTVL.

V usage is TRBV5-4 and J usage is TRBJ1-6, with D perhaps matching TRBD1 (6 bases). The CDR3 runs 16 residues. Trimming removed 4 bases from V and 8 bases from J, with 19 bases in between. Germline CDR1 is SGHNT and CDR2 is YYREEE (reference sequence). The CDR3 is CASSHLGGAKDSPLHF. The CDR3 nucleotides are TGTGCCAGCAGCCACCTGGGGGGGGCAAAGGATTCACCCCTCCACTTT.

CDR3 sequence: CASSQELVPGRGYTF. DNA of the CDR3: TGTGCCAGCAGCCAAGAGTTGGTCCCGGGACGTGGCTACACCTTC. The J gene is TRBJ1-2, the V gene TRBV4-2; D perhaps matches TRBD1 (5 bases). The CDR3 runs 15 residues. The germline CDR1 and CDR2 sequences are LGHNA and YNFKEQ. V lost 0 bases, J lost 7 bases, and 15 bases lay in between.

The rearrangement uses TRBV7-9 and TRBJ2-5; TRBD1 agrees at 9 bases. The J call may be in error: the DNA end matches TRBJ2-7 better. In germline, CDR1 is SEHNR, CDR2 FQNEAQ (reference sequence). The CDR3 extends over 14 amino acids. The CDR3 protein is CASSPTGGNGEQYF. Here the CDR3 DNA reads TGTGCCAGCAGCCCGACAGGGGGAAACGGCGAGCAGTACTTC.

The chain links TRBV19 to TRBJ1-2; D unresolved. The V end lost 5 bases, the J end lost 9 bases, and 10 bases lay between the germline ends. Germline CDR1 is LNHDA and CDR2 is SQIVND (reference sequence). The CDR3 covers 11 residues. The CDR3 is CASSERLRYTF. CDR3 sequence (DNA): TGTGCCAGTAGTGAACGGCTTCGCTACACCTTC.

The J gene is TRBJ1-1, the V gene TRBV4-3; 9 bases match TRBD1. From germline, CDR1 is LGHNA and CDR2 YSLEER. The length of the CDR3 is 17 residues. Germline trimming cut 8 bases from V and 3 bases from J; bases unmatched to any gene: 16. The CDR3, as DNA: TGCGCCAGCGCCCCAACCGGGACAGGGTCGGTCCACACTGAAGCTTTCTTT. It encodes CASAPTGTGSVHTEAFF.

Points on this clone: Other DNA sequences in the same sample also yield this CDR3. V and J are TRBV5-1 and TRBJ2-7, with 9 bases that match TRBD1. Germline trimming cut 4 bases from V and 1 base from J; bases unmatched to any gene: 3. CDR1 SGHRS and CDR2 YFSETQ come from the germline V gene. The length of the CDR3 is 14 residues. In DNA, the CDR3 is TGCGCCAGCAGCCTCGGACAGGGGTCCTACGAGCAGTACTTC. Residues: CASSLGQGSYEQYF.

The chain joins TRBV5-1 to TRBJ2-7; 8 bases agree with TRBD2. This CDR3 spans 14 amino acids. From germline, CDR1 is SGHRS and CDR2 YFSETQ. With 7 bases clipped from V and 2 bases from J, the junction kept 8 bases outside the gene matches. The CDR3 region is CASYPGGSPYEQYF. The CDR3 bases are TGCGCCAGCTACCCGGGGGGGAGTCCCTACGAGCAGTACTTC.

The chain employs TRBV6-5 and TRBJ1-2; perhaps TRBD1 as D (6 bases). V was pared by 8 bases and J by 4 bases, with 17 bases between. This CDR3 is 14 amino acids long. The germline V gene has CDR1 MNHEY and CDR2 SVGAGI. The CDR3 spells CASLRQAGGYGYTF. DNA for the CDR3: TGTGCCAGCCTAAGACAGGCGGGAGGCTATGGCTACACCTTC.

The V gene is TRBV5-1, the J gene TRBJ2-1; D is unresolved. The CDR3 contains 14 residues. V was trimmed by 0 bases and J by 7 bases, leaving 11 bases between them. Germline CDR1 is SGHRS and CDR2 is YFSETQ. Here the CDR3 DNA reads TGCGCCAGCAGCTTGGCGTTATTGGTTAATGAGCAGTTCTTC. It encodes CASSLALLVNEQFF. The whole variable domain, remainder taken from reference TRBV5-1 and TRBJ2-1, is KAGVTQTPRYLIKTRGQQVTLSCSPISGHRSVSWYQQTPGQGLQFLFEYFSETQRNKGNFPGRFSGRQFSNSRSEMNVSTLELGDSALYLCASSLALLVNEQFFGPGTRLTVL.